This passage covers 20 T cell receptor beta chains from one sample sequenced in a study of T cells in women clearing cervical HPV infection. Profiling relied on immunoSEQ multiplex PCR, and the TCRdb table lists in-frame clones only, not all of them. In total, the table holds about 41,000 clones. The sequenced sample consisted of blood buffy coat. Receptors were obtained from a woman aged 18 to 75 with a cervical HPV16 infection that either progressed to CIN3+ or cleared (not recorded which).

Points on this clone: The read comes to an end 3 residues before the CDR3 does, leaving the germline J gene to fill in the end. The chain recombines TRBV7-8 with TRBJ1-5; no firm D call. Germline-derived CDR1 and CDR2 are SGHVS and FQNEAQ. The CDR3 consists of 16 residues. V was clipped by 4 bases and J by 1 base, with 14 bases between them. The CDR3 bases that were read are TGTGCCAGCAGCTCCGAAGGCGGGGTAAGCAATCAGCCC. Translating it yields CASSSEGGVSNQP. The entire CDR3 sequence reads CASSSEGGVSNQPQHF. The full variable domain, its missing parts supplied by reference TRBV7-8 and TRBJ1-5, is GAGVSQSPRYKVAKRGQDVALRCDPISGHVSLFWYQQALGQGPEFLTYFQNEAQLDKSGLPSDRFFAERPEGSVSTLKIQRTQQEDSAVYLCASSSEGGVSNQPQHFGDGTRLSIL.

Concerning this clone: The CDR3 goes on 3 residues after the read ends, and that part is filled in from the germline J gene. Other DNA sequences in the same sample also yield this CDR3. This chain links TRBV28 with TRBJ1-2, with a weak D call TRBD1 (6 bases). CDR3 length equals 14 residues. Trimming shortened V by 5 bases and J by 2 bases, and 12 bases separated the two germline ends. Germline CDR1 MDHEN, CDR2 SYDVKM. The CDR3 spells CASSPDQGNYGYTF. The part of the CDR3 DNA that was read is TGTGCCAGCAGTCCAGATCAGGGGAACTATGGC.

As for this clone: The read terminates 3 residues ahead of where the CDR3 ends, so the germline J gene completes it. The V gene is TRBV9, the J gene TRBJ2-2, with TRBD1 identical over 8 bases. Per germline, CDR1 SGDLS and CDR2 YYNGEE. The CDR3 length is 16 residues. V was clipped by 0 bases and J by 3 bases; unmatched bases: 4. CDR3 residues: CASSVAGGRYTGELFF. Incomplete CDR3 DNA: TGTGCCAGCAGCGTAGCAGGGGGCAGATACACCGGGGAG.

CDR3 DNA (partial): TGCGCCAGCAGCCGGACAGGCAGGGGGACTGAA. This codes for CASSRTGRGTE. The whole CDR3 is CASSRTGRGTEAFF. V and J are TRBV5-1 and TRBJ1-1; 7 bases map to TRBD1. The read stops 3 residues short of the end of the CDR3; the missing end is completed from the germline J gene. Trimming removed 4 bases from V and 5 bases from J; junction bases left unmatched: 8. Germline V gives CDR1 SGHRS, CDR2 YFSETQ. This CDR3 is built from 14 residues.

As to this clone: The read ends 3 residues shy of where the CDR3 ends; the end is completed using the germline J gene. The chain employs TRBV28 and TRBJ2-5; 8 bases agree with TRBD1. Germline CDR1 reads MDHEN; CDR2 reads SYDVKM. This CDR3 spans 15 amino acids. The junction had 9 bases not matched to a gene; V was cut back by 6 bases and J by 3 bases. The CDR3 spells CASRVQGALEETQYF. CDR3 DNA, as far as it was read: TGTGCCAGCAGGGTTCAGGGGGCATTGGAAGAGACC. The full variable domain, in which reference TRBV28 and TRBJ2-5 provide the parts outside the CDR3, is DVKVTQSSRYLVKRTGEKVFLECVQDMDHENMFWYRQDPGLGLRLIYFSYDVKMKEKGDIPEGYSVSREKKERFSLILESASTNQTSMYLCASRVQGALEETQYFGPGTRLLVL.

As concerns this clone: From the germline J gene comes the end of the CDR3, since the read stops 3 residues before it. The chain carries TRBV7-9 and TRBJ1-1; no firm D call. The CDR3 consists of 13 residues. Germline CDR1 SEHNR, CDR2 FQNEAQ (reference sequence). The CDR3 loop reads CASSLNRHNEAFF. Incomplete CDR3 DNA: TGTGCCAGCAGCTTAAACAGACACAATGAG.

The CDR3 DNA, read in part, is TGTGCCAGTAGTATTGCAGGGGGCAAAATCACGGATACTGAA. Its protein product is CASSIAGGKITDTE. The CDR3 in its entirety is CASSIAGGKITDTEAFF. This chain joins TRBV19 and TRBJ1-1; 8 bases are a match to TRBD1. Coverage ceases 3 residues before the CDR3 finishes, and the germline J gene fills in the end. With V trimmed by 3 bases and J by 5 bases, 14 bases remained unmatched. Germline CDR1 and CDR2: LNHDA and SQIVND (reference sequence). There are 17 residues in the CDR3.

About this clone: The read terminates 3 residues ahead of where the CDR3 ends, so the germline J gene completes it. V usage is TRBV19 and J usage is TRBJ1-1; D ambiguous. V lost 2 bases and J lost 1, with 17 bases in between. This CDR3 spans 17 amino acids. In germline, CDR1 is LNHDA, CDR2 SQIVND (reference sequence). The CDR3 spells CASSISFLGQRNTEAFF. The CDR3 DNA, read in part, is TGTGCCAGTAGTATATCTTTCTTAGGGCAGAGGAACACTGAA.

In regard to this clone: The DNA ends 3 residues before the CDR3 does, and the rest of the CDR3 is filled in from the germline J gene. V usage is TRBV12-5 and J usage is TRBJ2-5, with D possibly matching TRBD2 (5 bases). The CDR3 spans 15 residues. The V end was cut by 1 base, the J end by 5 bases, with 14 bases between. Germline V gives CDR1 LGHNT, CDR2 FRNRAP. Partial CDR3 DNA: TGTGCTAGTGGTTTGGGGCTGTCGGGGTGGGAGACC. Translation gives CASGLGLSGWET. The entire CDR3 is CASGLGLSGWETQYF.

On this clone itself: The read falls 3 residues short of the CDR3 end, and the missing part is taken from the germline J gene. The V call is TRBV29-1, the J call TRBJ1-1; no clear D gene. V lost 3 bases and J lost 4, with 21 bases in between. CDR3 length: 16 amino acids. The germline CDR1 and CDR2 sequences are SQVTM and ANQGSEA. CDR3 residues: CSVEASQTSKVTEAFF. CDR3 bases read: TGCAGCGTTGAGGCCTCCCAGACTTCCAAGGTCACTGAA.

A note on this clone: Read data end 3 residues before the CDR3 end; the end is taken from the germline J gene. The rearrangement links TRBV2 to TRBJ2-2; D gene uncertain. Trimming shortened V by 6 bases and J by 5 bases, and 10 bases separated the two germline ends. There are 13 residues in the CDR3. CDR1 and CDR2 (germline): SNHLY, FYNNEI. CDR3 DNA, as far as it was read: TGTGCCAGCAGGAGAGCCGAGACCGGGGAG. Encoded protein: CASRRAETGE. The complete CDR3 protein is CASRRAETGELFF.

About this clone: From the germline J gene comes the end of the CDR3, since the read stops 3 residues before it. The rearrangement uses TRBV20-1 and TRBJ1-2; TRBD1 matches at 7 bases. CDR1 is DFQATT, CDR2 SNEGSKA, per germline (reference sequence). This CDR3 contains 13 residues. The CDR3 protein is CSAWDSLSEGYTF. CDR3 bases read: TGCAGTGCTTGGGACAGCTTATCGGAAGGC.

Comment on this clone: The sequence runs out 3 residues before the end of the CDR3; the remainder is reconstructed from the germline J gene. V is TRBV2 and J is TRBJ2-7; D remains ambiguous. The CDR3 loop spans 14 amino acids. V lost 8 bases and J 1 base, leaving 15 bases between the germline ends. Germline CDR1 is SNHLY and CDR2 is FYNNEI. Partial CDR3 DNA: TGTGCCAGCCATAGGGTCGGTTCGTCCTACGAG. Translating it yields CASHRVGSSYE. The full CDR3 protein is CASHRVGSSYEQYF.

As concerns this clone: Sequencing ends 3 residues short of the CDR3 end; the germline J gene provides the rest. The rearrangement uses TRBV5-1 and TRBJ1-2, with a possible D match to TRBD1 (6 bases). The CDR3 has 17 residues. With 0 bases removed from V and 0 bases from J, the gap between germline ends came to 15 bases. Germline V CDR1 and CDR2: SGHRS, YFSETQ. The CDR3 sequence is CASSLDTGMGANYGYTF. CDR3 bases read: TGCGCCAGCAGCTTGGATACAGGGATGGGAGCTAACTATGGC.

A word on this clone: Sequencing ends 3 residues short of the CDR3 end; the germline J gene provides the rest. The V call is TRBV29-1, the J call TRBJ1-6; perhaps TRBD1 as D (5 bases). Trimming took 4 bases from V and 8 from J, leaving 12 bases between them. CDR1 SQVTM and CDR2 ANQGSEA come from the germline V gene. The CDR3 totals 13 residues. CDR3 bases read: TGCAGCGTTGCCAGGACATCGGATTCACCC. It codes for CSVARTSDSP. The full CDR3 protein is CSVARTSDSPLHF. The whole variable domain, remainder taken from reference TRBV29-1 and TRBJ1-6, is SAVISQKPSRDICQRGTSLTIQCQVDSQVTMMFWYRQQPGQSLTLIATANQGSEATYESGFVIDKFPISRPNLTFSTLTVSNMSPEDSSIYLCSVARTSDSPLHFGNGTRLTVT.

Considering frequency, this clone is medium-sized. The read terminates 3 residues before the CDR3 end, so the remaining end is supplied by the germline J gene. Other DNA sequences within the sample encode an identical CDR3. The rearrangement joins TRBV7-9 to TRBJ1-4, with D tentatively TRBD1 (6 bases). V lost 0 bases and J 7 bases, leaving 9 bases between the germline ends. This CDR3 is 14 amino acids long. The germline gives CDR1 SEHNR, CDR2 FQNEAQ (reference sequence). CDR3 sequence reads: CASSLAQGVEKLFF. The CDR3 DNA, read in part, is TGTGCCAGCAGCTTAGCACAGGGAGTTGAAAAA.

Turning to this clone: The missing CDR3 end, 3 residues past where the read stops, is filled in from the germline J gene. The V and J genes are TRBV5-1 and TRBJ1-6; 9 bases match TRBD1. V was pared by 4 bases and J by 0 bases, with 5 bases of the junction left unmatched. The CDR3 has 17 residues. CDR1 is SGHRS, CDR2 YFSETQ, per germline. This chain's CDR3 is CASSIDRGNSYNSPLHF. CDR3 bases read: TGCGCCAGCAGCATAGACAGGGGGAACTCCTATAATTCACCC.

Comments on this clone: The read finishes 3 residues shy of the CDR3 end, and the germline J gene is used to complete it. This rearrangement joins TRBV20-1 to TRBJ1-4; D call uncertain. The germline V gene has CDR1 DFQATT and CDR2 SNEGSKA (reference sequence). V was cut by 4 bases and J by 4 bases, with 13 bases left in between. The CDR3 extends over 14 amino acids. The CDR3 DNA, read in part, is TGCAGTGCTACCCGCCGGGGAGATAATGAAAAA. This gives the protein CSATRRGDNEK. The entire CDR3 is CSATRRGDNEKLFF.

Comments on this clone: The observed sequence ends 3 residues before the CDR3 terminus, with the missing tail filled in from the germline J gene. V gene TRBV2 combines with J gene TRBJ1-2; D gene uncertain. The CDR3 length is 14 residues. Deletions cut 0 bases from V and 4 bases from J, with 9 bases between. Germline CDR1 SNHLY, CDR2 FYNNEI. CDR3 region: CASSEALRIYGYTF. The sequenced part of the CDR3 DNA is TGTGCCAGCAGTGAAGCGCTCAGGATCTATGGC.

Of note for this clone: The observed sequence ends 3 residues before the CDR3 terminus, with the missing tail filled in from the germline J gene. The V gene is TRBV19, the J gene TRBJ1-1; TRBD1 matches 9 bases. CDR3 length equals 17 residues. CDR1 and CDR2 from the germline V gene are LNHDA and SQIVND (reference sequence). J lost 4 bases, V lost 3 bases, and 12 bases had no gene match. Here the CDR3 reads CASSILGQGVQITEAFF. The CDR3 DNA, read in part, is TGTGCCAGTAGTATTTTGGGACAGGGTGTTCAAATCACTGAA.